This T cell receptor beta chain was documented in a study of control samples from healthy donors and cancer patients. Assay: immunoSEQ multiplex PCR; the TCRdb copy retains only in-frame clones and omits some. The sample carries 90,000 or so clones, around nine tenths recorded once. The CDR3 length is 14 residues. Trimming cost V 0 bases and J 1 base, with 6 bases left between them. Germline V gives CDR1 MNHEY, CDR2 SVGEGT. This clone occurred once. The rearrangement uses TRBV6-2 or TRBV6-3 and TRBJ1-1; D is unclear. The sequence was collected from a woman in her 50s with colorectal cancer. Sequencing was carried out using PBMCs. This chain's CDR3 is CASSYSLENTEAFF. CDR3 nucleotide sequence: TGTGCCAGCAGTTACTCGTTGGAGAACACTGAAGCTTTCTTT.